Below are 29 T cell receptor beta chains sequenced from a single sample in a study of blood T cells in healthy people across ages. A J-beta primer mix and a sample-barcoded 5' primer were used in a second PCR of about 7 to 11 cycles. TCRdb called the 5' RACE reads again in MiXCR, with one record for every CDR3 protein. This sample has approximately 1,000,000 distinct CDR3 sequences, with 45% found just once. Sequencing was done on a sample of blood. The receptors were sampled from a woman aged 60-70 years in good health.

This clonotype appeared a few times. CDR3 in amino acids: CAIKADTSYNEQFF. CDR3 sequence (DNA): TGTGCCATCAAGGCGGATACCTCCTACAATGAGCAGTTCTTC. The rearrangement joins TRBV10-3 to TRBJ2-1, with no clear D. Per germline, CDR1 ENHRY and CDR2 SYGVKD. This CDR3 comprises 14 residues. The V end was cut by 7 bases, the J end by 0 bases, with 10 bases between.

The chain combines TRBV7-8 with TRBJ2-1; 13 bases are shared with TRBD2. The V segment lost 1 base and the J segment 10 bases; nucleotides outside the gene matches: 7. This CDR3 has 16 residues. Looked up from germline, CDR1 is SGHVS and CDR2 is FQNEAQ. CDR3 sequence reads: CASSLGTSGSKLEQFF. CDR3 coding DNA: TGTGCCAGCAGCTTAGGGACTAGCGGGAGCAAATTAGAGCAGTTCTTC.

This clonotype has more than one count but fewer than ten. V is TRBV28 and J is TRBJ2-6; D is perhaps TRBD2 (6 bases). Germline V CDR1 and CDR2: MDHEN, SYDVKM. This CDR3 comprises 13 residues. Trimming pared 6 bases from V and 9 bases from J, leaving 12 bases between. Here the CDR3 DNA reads TGTGCCAGCAGCTCCGGGACTCGCAACGTCCTGACTTTC. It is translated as CASSSGTRNVLTF.

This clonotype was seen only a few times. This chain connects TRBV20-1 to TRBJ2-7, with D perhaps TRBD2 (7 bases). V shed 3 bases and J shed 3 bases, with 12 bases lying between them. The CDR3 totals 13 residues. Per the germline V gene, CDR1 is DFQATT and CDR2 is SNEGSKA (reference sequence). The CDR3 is CSASRGGNYEQYF. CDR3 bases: TGCAGTGCTAGCAGGGGAGGGAACTACGAGCAGTACTTC.

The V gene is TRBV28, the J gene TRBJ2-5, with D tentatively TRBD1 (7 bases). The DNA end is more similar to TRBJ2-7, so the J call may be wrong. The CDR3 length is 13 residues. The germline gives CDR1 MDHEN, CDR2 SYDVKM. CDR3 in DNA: TGTGCCAGCAGTTGGCAGGGGGGTGGCGAGCAGTACTTC. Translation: CASSWQGGGEQYF.

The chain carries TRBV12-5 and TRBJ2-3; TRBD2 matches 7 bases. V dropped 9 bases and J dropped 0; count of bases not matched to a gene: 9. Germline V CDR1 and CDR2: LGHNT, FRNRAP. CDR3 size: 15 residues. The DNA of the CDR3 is TGTGCTAGCGCAAGCGGGGTTTCTAGCACAGATACGCAGTATTTT. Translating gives CASASGVSSTDTQYF.

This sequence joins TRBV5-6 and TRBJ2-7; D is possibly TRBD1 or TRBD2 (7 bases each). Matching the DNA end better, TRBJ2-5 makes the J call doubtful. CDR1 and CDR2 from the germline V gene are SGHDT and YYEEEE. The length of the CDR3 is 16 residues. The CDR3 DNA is TGTGCCAGCAGCCCCCTGGGGAGGGGGCGTGAAGAGACCCAGTACTTC. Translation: CASSPLGRGREETQYF.

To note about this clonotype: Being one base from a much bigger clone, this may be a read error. CDR3 in DNA: TGTGCCACCAGTGACAACAGGAAGGAGCAGTACTTC. Its protein product is CATSDNRKEQYF. The chain employs TRBV24-1 and TRBJ2-7; perhaps TRBD1 as D (5 bases). Germline V gene data show CDR1 as KGHDR and CDR2 as SFDVKD. This CDR3 is built from 12 residues. Trimming left V 4 bases short and J 7 bases short, with 10 bases between.

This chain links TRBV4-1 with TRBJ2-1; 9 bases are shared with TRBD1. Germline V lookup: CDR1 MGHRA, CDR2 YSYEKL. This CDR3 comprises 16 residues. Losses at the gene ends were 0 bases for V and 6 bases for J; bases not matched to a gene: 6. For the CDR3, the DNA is TGCGCCAGCAGCCAAGAGTGGACAGGGGACGTCAATGAGCAGTTCTTC. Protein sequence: CASSQEWTGDVNEQFF.

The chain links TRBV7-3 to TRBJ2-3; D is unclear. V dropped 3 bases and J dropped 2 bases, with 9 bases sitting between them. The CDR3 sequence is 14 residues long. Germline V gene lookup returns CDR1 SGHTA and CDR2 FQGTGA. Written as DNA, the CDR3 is TGTGCCAGCAGCTTTGTGAAGTCCACAGATACGCAGTATTTT. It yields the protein CASSFVKSTDTQYF. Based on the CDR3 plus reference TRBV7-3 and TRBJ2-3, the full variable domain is GAGVSQTPSNKVTEKGKYVELRCDPISGHTALYWYRQSLGQGPEFLIYFQGTGAADDSGLPNDRFFAVRPEGSVSTLKIQRTERGDSAVYLCASSFVKSTDTQYFGPGTRLTVL.

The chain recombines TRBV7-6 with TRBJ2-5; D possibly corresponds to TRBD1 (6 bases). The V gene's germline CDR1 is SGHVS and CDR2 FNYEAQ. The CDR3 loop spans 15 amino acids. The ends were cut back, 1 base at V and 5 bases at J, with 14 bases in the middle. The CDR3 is CASSLGLTRGETQYF. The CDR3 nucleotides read TGTGCCAGCAGCTTAGGCCTGACGAGGGGGGAGACCCAGTACTTC.

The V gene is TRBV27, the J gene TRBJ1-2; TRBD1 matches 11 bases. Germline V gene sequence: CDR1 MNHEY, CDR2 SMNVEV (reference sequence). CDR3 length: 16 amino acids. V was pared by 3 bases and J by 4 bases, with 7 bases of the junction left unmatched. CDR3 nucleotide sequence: TGTGCCAGCAGTTTTGGACAGGGGGCCCTCCCCTATGGCTACACCTTC. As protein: CASSFGQGALPYGYTF.

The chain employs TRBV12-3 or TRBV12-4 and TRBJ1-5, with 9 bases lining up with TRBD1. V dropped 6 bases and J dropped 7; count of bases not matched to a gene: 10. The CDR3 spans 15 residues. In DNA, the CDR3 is TGTGCCAGCAGCCCATGGACAGGGGCTCGGCAGCCCCAGCATTTT. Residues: CASSPWTGARQPQHF.

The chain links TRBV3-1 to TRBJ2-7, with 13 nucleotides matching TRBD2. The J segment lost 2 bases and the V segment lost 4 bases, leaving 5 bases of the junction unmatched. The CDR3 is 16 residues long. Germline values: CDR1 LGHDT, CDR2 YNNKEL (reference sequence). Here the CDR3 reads CASSPTGTSGTYEQYF. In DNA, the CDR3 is TGTGCCAGCAGCCCCACCGGGACTAGCGGGACCTACGAGCAGTACTTC.

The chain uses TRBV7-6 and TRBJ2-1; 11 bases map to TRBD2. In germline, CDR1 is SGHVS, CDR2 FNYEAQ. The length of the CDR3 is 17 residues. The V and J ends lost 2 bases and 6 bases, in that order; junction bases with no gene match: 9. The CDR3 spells CASSLLIAGGPGNEQFF. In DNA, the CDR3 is TGTGCCAGCAGCTTATTGATAGCGGGAGGGCCGGGCAATGAGCAGTTCTTC.

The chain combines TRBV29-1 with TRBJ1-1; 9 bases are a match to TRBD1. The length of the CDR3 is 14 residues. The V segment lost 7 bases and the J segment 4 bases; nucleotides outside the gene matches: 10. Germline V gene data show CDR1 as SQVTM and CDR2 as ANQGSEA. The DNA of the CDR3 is TGCAGCGGATTACAGGGGGCGAGGGGCACTGAAGCTTTCTTT. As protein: CSGLQGARGTEAFF.

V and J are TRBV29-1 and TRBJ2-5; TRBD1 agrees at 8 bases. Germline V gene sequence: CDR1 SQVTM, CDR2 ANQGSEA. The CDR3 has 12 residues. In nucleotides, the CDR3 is TGCGGCACCCAGGGGGCGGGGGAGACCCAGTACTTC. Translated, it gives CGTQGAGETQYF.

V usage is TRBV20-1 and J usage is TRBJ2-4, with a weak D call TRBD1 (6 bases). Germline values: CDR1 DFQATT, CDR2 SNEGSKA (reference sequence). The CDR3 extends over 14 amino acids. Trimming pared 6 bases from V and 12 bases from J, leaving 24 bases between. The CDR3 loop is CSANRQARRSSQYF. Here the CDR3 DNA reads TGCAGTGCCAATAGACAGGCCCGCCGAAGTAGTCAGTACTTC.

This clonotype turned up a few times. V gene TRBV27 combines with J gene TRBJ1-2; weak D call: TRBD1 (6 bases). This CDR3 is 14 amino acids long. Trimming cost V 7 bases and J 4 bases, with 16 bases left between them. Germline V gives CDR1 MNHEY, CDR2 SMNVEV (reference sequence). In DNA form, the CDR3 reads TGTGCCAGCACCCCGTCGGGGGCCAGCTATGGCTACACCTTC. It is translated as CASTPSGASYGYTF.

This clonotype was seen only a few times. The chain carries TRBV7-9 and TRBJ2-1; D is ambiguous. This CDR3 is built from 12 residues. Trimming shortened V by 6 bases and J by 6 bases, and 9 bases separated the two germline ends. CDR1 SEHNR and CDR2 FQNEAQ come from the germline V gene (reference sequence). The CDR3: CASSGLGNEQFF. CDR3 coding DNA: TGTGCCAGCAGTGGCCTAGGCAATGAGCAGTTCTTC.

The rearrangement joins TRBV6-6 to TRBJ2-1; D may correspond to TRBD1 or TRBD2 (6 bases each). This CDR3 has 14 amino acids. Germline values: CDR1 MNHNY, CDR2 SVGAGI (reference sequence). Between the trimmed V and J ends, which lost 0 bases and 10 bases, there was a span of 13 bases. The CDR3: CASSYSPGEVEQFF. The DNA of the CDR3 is TGTGCCAGCAGTTACTCGCCAGGGGAGGTCGAGCAGTTCTTC.

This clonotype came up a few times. The CDR3 DNA reads as TGCGCCAGCAGCTTGGGAGAGGCAACTAATGAAAAACTGTTTTTT. This encodes CASSLGEATNEKLFF. The chain has TRBV5-1 and TRBJ1-4; D gene ambiguous. The V end was cut by 0 bases, the J end by 0 bases, with 6 bases between. The CDR3 is made up of 15 amino acids. Germline assignment: CDR1 SGHRS and CDR2 YFSETQ.

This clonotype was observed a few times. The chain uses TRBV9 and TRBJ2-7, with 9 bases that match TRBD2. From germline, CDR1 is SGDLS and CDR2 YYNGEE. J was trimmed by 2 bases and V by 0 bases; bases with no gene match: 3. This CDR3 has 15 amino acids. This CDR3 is CASSVESSGTYEQYF. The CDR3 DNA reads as TGTGCCAGCAGCGTAGAGTCTAGCGGGACCTACGAGCAGTACTTC.

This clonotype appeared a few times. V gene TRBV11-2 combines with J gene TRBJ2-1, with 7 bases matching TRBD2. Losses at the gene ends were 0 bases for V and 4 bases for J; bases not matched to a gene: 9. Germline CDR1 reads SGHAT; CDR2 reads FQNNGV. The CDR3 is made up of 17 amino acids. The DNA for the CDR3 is TGTGCCAGCAGCTTAGAGCCCGGCCTAGCGGCGTACAATGAGCAGTTCTTC. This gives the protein CASSLEPGLAAYNEQFF.

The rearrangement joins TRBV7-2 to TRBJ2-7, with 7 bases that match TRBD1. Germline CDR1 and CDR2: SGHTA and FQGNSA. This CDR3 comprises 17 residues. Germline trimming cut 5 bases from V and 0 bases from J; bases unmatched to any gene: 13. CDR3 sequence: CASSIILGQITSYEQYF. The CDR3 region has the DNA TGTGCCAGCAGCATCATCCTGGGACAGATAACCTCCTACGAGCAGTACTTC.

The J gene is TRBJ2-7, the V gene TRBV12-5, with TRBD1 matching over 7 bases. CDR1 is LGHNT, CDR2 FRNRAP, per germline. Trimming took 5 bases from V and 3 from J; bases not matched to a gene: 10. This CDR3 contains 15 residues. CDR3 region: CASGPSHRGFYEQYF. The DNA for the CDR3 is TGTGCTAGTGGTCCCTCCCACAGGGGTTTCTACGAGCAGTACTTC.

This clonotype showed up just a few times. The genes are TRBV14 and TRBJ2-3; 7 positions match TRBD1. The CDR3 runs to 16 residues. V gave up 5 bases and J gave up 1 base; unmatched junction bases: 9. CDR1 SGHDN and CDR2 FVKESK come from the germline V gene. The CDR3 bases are TGTGCCAGCAGCGCCCGACAGGGTATGGGCACAGATACGCAGTATTTT. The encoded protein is CASSARQGMGTDTQYF.

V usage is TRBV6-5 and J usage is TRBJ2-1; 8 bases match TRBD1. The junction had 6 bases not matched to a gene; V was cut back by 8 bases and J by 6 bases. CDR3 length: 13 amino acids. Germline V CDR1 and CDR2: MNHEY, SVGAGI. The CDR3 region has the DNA TGTGCCAGCTCCACAGGGGGTTTCAATGAGCAGTTCTTC. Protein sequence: CASSTGGFNEQFF.

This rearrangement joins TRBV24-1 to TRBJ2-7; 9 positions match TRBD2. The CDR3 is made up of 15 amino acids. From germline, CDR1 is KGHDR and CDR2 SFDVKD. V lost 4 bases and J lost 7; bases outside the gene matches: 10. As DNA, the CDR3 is TGTGCCACCAGTGACCCAGCGGGAGGCAGCAATGAGCAGTACTTC. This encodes CATSDPAGGSNEQYF.